This T cell receptor (beta chain) was identified in a study of blood T cell repertoires in COVID-19. Looking at the study overall: Some COVID-19 samples were acute and others convalescent; all came from the United States, Italy and Spain.

This CDR3 comprises 13 residues. Trimming pared 2 bases from V and 8 bases from J, leaving 12 bases between. Per the authors' pipeline: Amplification of reference gene primers was used by the study to estimate nucleated cell counts. Method: immunoSEQ multiplex PCR; TCRdb's copy keeps in-frame clones and lacks some. The DNA was the basis for D and trimming; V, J and clone size are from that table. The sample yields nearly 65,000 clones, around 80% seen once. The chain recombines TRBV12-3 or TRBV12-4 with TRBJ1-2; D remains ambiguous. Sequenced sample: peripheral blood. This sequence was found in a human donor in a cohort sampled during active COVID-19. This CDR3 is CASSLSRGGGYTF. The CDR3 DNA is TGTGCCAGCAGTTTAAGTAGAGGCGGCGGCTACACCTTC.